Sequencing of this TCR beta chain was carried out in a study of regulatory T cells in long-lasting Graves disease. Study observations and caveats: Gene preferences differed: TRBV28, TRBJ1-2, TRBJ2-5 in persistent cases. Possibly, too few samples lowered accuracy. Fewer public clonotypes were shared by new patients (966) than by persistent patients (about 3,000). Persistent Graves' patients showed less TCR diversity than newly diagnosed ones.

This clonotype has just a few counts. Its antigen remains unidentified. Investigators prepared the TCR beta libraries by applying iRepertoire HTBI primers and Arm-PCR of CDR3 regions. MiXCR, applied by TCRdb to the multiplex PCR reads, yields one record per CDR3 protein. The top ten clones hold around 13% of a sample with 450,000 or so distinct CDR3 sequences, 20% to 25% of them seen once. As for time point: persistent/refractory GD, antithyroid drugs over 5 years with positive TRAb. The TCR library was made from RNA that had been extracted from PBMCs in TRIzol. Germline V gene sequence: CDR1 SQVTM, CDR2 ANQGSEA. The CDR3 loop spans 12 amino acids. J gave up 4 bases and V 6 bases, and 4 bases lay outside the gene matches.

The input for sequencing was peripheral blood mononuclear cells (PBMCs), taken when the disease was refractory, from a patient treated with antithyroid drugs. The chain recombines TRBV29-1 with TRBJ1-2, with 8 bases aligning to TRBD1. The receptor's source is a female donor with Graves disease. The chain's CDR3 is CSVVTGGYGYTF. CDR3 in DNA: TGCAGCGTCGTAACAGGGGGCTATGGCTACACCTTC.